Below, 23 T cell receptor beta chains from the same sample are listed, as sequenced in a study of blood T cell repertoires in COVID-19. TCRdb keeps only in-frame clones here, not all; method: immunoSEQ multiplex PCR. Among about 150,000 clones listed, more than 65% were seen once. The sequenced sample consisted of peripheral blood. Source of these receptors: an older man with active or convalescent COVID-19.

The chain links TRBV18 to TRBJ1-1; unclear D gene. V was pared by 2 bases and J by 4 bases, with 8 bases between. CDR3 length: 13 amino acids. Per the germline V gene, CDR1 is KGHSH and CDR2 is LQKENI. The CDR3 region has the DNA TGTGCCAGCTCACCAAGTACATTCACTGAAGCTTTCTTT. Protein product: CASSPSTFTEAFF.

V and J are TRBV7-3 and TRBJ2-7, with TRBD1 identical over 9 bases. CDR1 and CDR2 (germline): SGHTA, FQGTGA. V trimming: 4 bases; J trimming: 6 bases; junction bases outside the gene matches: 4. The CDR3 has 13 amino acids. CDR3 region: CASSSQGATEQYF. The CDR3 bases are TGTGCCAGCAGCTCACAGGGGGCGACCGAGCAGTACTTC.

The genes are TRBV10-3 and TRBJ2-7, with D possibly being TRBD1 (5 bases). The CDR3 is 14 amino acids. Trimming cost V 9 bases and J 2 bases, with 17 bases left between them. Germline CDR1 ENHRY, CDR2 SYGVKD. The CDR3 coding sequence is TGTGCCATTGGCAGGGCCACAGGAGCCTACGAGCAGTACTTC. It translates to CAIGRATGAYEQYF.

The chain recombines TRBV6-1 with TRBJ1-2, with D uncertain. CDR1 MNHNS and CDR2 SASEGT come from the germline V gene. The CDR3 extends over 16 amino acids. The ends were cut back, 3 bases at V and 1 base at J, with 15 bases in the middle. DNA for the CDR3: TGTGCCAGCAGTGAGCCAGGCCGAAACTTTAACTATGGCTACACCTTC. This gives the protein CASSEPGRNFNYGYTF.

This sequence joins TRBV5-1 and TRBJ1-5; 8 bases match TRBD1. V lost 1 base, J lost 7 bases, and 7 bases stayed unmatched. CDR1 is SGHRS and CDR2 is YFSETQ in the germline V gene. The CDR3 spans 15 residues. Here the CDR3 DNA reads TGCGCCAGCAGCTTGTCAGGGGGCGGGTGGCAGCCCCAGCATTTT. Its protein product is CASSLSGGGWQPQHF.

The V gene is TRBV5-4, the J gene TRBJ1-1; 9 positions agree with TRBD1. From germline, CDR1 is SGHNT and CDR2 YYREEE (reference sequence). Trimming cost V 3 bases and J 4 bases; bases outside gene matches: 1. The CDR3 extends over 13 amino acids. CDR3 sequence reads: CASSWDRVTEAFF. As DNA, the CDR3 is TGTGCCAGCAGCTGGGACAGGGTCACTGAAGCTTTCTTT.

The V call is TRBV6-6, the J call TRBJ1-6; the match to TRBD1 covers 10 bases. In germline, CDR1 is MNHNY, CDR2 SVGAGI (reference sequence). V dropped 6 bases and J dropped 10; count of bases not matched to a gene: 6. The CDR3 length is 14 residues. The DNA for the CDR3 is TGTGCCAGCAGATCGACAGGGGGCCGGTCACCCCTCCACTTT. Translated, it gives CASRSTGGRSPLHF.

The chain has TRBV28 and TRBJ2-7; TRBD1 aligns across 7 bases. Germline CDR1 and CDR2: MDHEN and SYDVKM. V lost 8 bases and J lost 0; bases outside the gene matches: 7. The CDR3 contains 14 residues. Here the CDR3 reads CASYPQGSSYEQYF. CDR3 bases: TGTGCCAGCTACCCACAGGGGAGCTCCTACGAGCAGTACTTC.

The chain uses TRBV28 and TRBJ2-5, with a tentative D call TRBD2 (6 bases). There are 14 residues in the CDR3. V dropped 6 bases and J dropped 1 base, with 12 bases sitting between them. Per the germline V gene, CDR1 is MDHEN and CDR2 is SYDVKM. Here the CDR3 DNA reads TGTGCCAGCAGAAGCGGAGGGAGCCAAGAGACCCAGTACTTC. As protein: CASRSGGSQETQYF.

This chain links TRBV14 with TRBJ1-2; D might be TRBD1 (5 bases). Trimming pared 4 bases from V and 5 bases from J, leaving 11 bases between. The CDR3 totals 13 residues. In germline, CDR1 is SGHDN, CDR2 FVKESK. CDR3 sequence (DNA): TGTGCCAGCAGCCGACAGTGGGATTATGGCTACACCTTC. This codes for CASSRQWDYGYTF. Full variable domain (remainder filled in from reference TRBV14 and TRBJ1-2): EAGVTQFPSHSVIEKGQTVTLRCDPISGHDNLYWYRRVMGKEIKFLLHFVKESKQDESGMPNNRFLAERTGGTYSTLKVQPAELEDSGVYFCASSRQWDYGYTFGSGTRLTVV.

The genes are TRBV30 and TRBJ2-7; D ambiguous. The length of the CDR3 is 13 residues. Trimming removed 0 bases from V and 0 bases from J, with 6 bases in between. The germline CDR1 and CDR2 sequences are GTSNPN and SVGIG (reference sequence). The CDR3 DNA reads TGTGCCTGGAGTGTAAGAGGCTCCTACGAGCAGTACTTC. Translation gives CAWSVRGSYEQYF.

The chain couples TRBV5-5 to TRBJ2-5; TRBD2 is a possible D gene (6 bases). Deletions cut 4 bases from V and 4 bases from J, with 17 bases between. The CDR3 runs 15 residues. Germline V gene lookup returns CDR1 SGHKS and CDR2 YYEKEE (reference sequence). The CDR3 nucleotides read TGTGCCAGCAGCCGCAGGGACCCAGCGGGAGAGACCCAGTACTTC. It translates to CASSRRDPAGETQYF.

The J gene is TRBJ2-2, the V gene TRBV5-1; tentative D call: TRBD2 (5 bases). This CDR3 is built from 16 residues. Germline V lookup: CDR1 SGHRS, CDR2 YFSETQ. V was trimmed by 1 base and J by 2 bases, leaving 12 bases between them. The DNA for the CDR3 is TGCGCCAGCAGCTTGCGGGAAGCGGTTAACACCGGGGAGCTGTTTTTT. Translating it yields CASSLREAVNTGELFF.

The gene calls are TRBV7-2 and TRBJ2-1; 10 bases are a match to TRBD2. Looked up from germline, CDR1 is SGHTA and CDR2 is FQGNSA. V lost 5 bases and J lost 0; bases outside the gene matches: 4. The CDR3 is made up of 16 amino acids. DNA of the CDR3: TGTGCCAGCAGCCCGGGACTAGCGAGCTCCTACAATGAGCAGTTCTTC. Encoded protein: CASSPGLASSYNEQFF.

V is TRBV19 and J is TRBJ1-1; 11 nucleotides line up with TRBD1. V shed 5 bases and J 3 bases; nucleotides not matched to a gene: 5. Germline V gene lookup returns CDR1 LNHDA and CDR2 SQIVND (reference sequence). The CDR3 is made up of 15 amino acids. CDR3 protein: CASSDPGQGDTEAFF. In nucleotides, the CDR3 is TGTGCCAGTAGTGATCCGGGACAGGGGGACACTGAAGCTTTCTTT. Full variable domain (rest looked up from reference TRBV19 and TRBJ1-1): DGGITQSPKYLFRKEGQNVTLSCEQNLNHDAMYWYRQDPGQGLRLIYYSQIVNDFQKGDIAEGYSVSREKKESFPLTVTSAQKNPTAFYLCASSDPGQGDTEAFFGQGTRLTVV.

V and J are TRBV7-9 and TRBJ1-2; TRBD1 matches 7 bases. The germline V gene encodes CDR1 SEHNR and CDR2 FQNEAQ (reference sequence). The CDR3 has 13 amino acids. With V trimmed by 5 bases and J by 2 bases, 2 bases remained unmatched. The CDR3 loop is CASSPTGNYGYTF. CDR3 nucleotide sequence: TGTGCCAGCAGCCCGACAGGGAACTATGGCTACACCTTC. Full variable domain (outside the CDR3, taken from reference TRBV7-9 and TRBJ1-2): DTGVSQNPRHKITKRGQNVTFRCDPISEHNRLYWYRQTLGQGPEFLTYFQNEAQLEKSRLLSDRFSAERPKGSFSTLEIQRTEQGDSAMYLCASSPTGNYGYTFGSGTRLTVV.

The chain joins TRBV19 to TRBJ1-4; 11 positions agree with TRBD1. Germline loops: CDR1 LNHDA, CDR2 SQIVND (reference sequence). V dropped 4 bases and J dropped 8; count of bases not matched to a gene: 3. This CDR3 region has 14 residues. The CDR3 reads CASSTDRGQEKLFF. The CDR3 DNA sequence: TGTGCCAGTAGTACGGACAGGGGGCAAGAAAAACTGTTTTTT.

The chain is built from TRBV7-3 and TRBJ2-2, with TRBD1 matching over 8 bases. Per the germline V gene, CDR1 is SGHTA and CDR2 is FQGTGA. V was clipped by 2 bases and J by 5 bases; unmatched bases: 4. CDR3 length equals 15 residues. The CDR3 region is CASSLQGAGTGELFF. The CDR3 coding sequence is TGTGCCAGCAGCTTACAGGGGGCTGGTACCGGGGAGCTGTTTTTT.

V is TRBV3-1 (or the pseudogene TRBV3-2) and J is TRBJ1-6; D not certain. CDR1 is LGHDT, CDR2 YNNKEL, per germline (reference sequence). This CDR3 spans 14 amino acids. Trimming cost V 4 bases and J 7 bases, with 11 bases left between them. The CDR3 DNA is TGTGCCAGCAGCCCAAGGACGGGAAATTCACCCCTCCACTTT. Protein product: CASSPRTGNSPLHF.

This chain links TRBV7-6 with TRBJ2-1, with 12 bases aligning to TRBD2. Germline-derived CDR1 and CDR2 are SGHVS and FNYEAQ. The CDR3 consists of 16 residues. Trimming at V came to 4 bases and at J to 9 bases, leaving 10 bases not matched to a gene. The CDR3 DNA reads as TGTGCCAGCAGCTCCGGACTAGCGGGGCCAACGGGTGAGCAGTTCTTC. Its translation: CASSSGLAGPTGEQFF.

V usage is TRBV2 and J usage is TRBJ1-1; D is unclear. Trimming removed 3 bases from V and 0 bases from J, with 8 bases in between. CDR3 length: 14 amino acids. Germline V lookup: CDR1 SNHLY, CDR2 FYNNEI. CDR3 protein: CASSERHLNTEAFF. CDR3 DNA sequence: TGTGCCAGCAGTGAGCGACACCTGAACACTGAAGCTTTCTTT.

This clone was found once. Written as DNA, the CDR3 is TGTGCCAGCAGCTTAGGGGGACAGGGTTACAATGAGCAGTTCTTC. Amino acid sequence: CASSLGGQGYNEQFF. The chain joins TRBV7-2 to TRBJ2-1, with 9 bases aligning to TRBD1. This CDR3 has 15 residues. Germline V gene lookup returns CDR1 SGHTA and CDR2 FQGNSA. J gave up 4 bases and V 1 base, and 2 bases lay outside the gene matches. Based on the CDR3 plus reference TRBV7-2 and TRBJ2-1, the full variable domain is GAGVSQSPSNKVTEKGKDVELRCDPISGHTALYWYRQSLGQGLEFLIYFQGNSAPDKSGLPSDRFSAERTGGSVSTLTIQRTQQEDSAVYLCASSLGGQGYNEQFFGPGTRLTVL.

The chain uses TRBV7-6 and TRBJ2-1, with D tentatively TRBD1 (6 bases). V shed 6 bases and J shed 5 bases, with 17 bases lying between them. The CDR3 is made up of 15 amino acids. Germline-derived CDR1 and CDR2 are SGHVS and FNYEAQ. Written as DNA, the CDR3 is TGTGCCAGCAGTCCTACAGGGATGACCCACAATGAGCAGTTCTTC. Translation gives CASSPTGMTHNEQFF.